This T cell receptor beta chain derives from a study of blood T cells in healthy people across ages. Study conclusions and caveats: Naive T cell percentage and TCR beta diversity correlated strongly.

This clonotype was found a few times. What it binds is not known. With a J-beta primer mix and a sample-barcoded 5' primer, a second PCR ran roughly 6 to 12 cycles. TCRdb itself ran the 5' RACE reads through MiXCR, one entry per CDR3 protein. The sample has approximately 730,000 distinct CDR3 sequences; roughly 47% are singletons. The CDR3 sequence is 15 residues long. The germline V and J ends were trimmed by 0 bases and 2 bases, with 12 bases remaining between them. CDR1 and CDR2 from the germline V gene are SGDLS and YYNGEE. This chain connects TRBV9 to TRBJ2-7; possible D gene TRBD1, 6 bases. Sequenced input: blood. This sequence was found in a woman aged 55-70 years in good health. The CDR3 sequence is CASSVGGLAAYEQYF. Here the CDR3 DNA reads TGTGCCAGCAGCGTAGGGGGGCTAGCCGCCTACGAGCAGTACTTC.